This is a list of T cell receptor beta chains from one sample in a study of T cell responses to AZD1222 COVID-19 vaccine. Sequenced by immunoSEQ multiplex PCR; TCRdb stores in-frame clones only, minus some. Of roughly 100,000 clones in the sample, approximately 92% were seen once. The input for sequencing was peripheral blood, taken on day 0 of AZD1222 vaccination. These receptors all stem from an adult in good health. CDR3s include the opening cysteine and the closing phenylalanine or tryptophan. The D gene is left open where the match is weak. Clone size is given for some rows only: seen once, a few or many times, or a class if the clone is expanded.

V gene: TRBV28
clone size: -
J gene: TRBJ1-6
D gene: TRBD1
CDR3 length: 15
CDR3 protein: CASRTQGADNSPLHF
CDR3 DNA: TGTGCCAGCAGGACACAGGGGGCGGATAATTCACCCCTCCACTTT

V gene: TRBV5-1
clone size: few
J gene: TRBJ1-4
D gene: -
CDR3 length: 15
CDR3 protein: CASSLIGTTNEKLFF
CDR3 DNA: TGCGCCAGCAGCCTAATTGGAACTACTAATGAAAAACTGTTTTTT

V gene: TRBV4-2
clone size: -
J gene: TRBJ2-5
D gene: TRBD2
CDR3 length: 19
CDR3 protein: CASSPTMGLAGGGVETQYF
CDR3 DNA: TGTGCCAGCAGCCCTACTATGGGACTAGCGGGAGGGGGCGTAGAGACCCAGTACTTC

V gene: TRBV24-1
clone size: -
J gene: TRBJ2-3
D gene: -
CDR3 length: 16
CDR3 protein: CATSARRGTSTDTQYF
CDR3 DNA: TGTGCCACCAGTGCCCGACGCGGGACTAGCACAGATACGCAGTATTTT

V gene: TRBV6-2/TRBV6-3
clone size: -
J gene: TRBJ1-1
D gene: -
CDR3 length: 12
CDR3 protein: CASSFLNTEAFF
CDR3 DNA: TGTGCCAGCAGTTTTCTAAACACTGAAGCTTTCTTT

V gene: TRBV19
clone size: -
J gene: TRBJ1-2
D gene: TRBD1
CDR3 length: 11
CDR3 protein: CASTDRDGYTF
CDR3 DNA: TGTGCCAGTACCGACAGGGATGGCTACACCTTC

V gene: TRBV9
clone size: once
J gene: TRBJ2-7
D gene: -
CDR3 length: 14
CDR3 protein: CASSVVSRDYEQYF
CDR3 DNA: TGTGCCAGCAGCGTAGTAAGCAGGGACTACGAGCAGTACTTC

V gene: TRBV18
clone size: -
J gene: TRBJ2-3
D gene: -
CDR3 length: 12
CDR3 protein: CASSPGHPTQYF
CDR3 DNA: TGTGCCAGCTCACCGGGACATCCTACGCAGTATTTT

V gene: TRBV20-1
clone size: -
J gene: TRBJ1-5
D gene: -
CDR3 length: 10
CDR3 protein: CSAQWQPQHF
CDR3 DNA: TGCAGTGCCCAGTGGCAGCCCCAGCATTTT

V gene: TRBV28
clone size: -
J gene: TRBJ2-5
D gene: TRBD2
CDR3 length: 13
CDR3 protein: CATMRGGEETQYF
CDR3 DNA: TGTGCCACAATGAGGGGAGGGGAGGAGACCCAGTACTTC

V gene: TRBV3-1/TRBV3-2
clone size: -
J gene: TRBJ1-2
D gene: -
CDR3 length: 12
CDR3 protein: CASSQEGRGYTF
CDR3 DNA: TGTGCCAGCAGCCAAGAAGGGCGGGGCTACACCTTC

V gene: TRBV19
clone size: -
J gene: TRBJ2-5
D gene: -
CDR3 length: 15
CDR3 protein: CASSIGRVRQETQYF
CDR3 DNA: TGTGCCAGTAGTATCGGTCGAGTAAGACAAGAGACCCAGTACTTC

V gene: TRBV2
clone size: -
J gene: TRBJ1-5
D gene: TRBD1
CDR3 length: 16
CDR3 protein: CASGVTGGSSNQPQHF
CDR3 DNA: TGTGCCAGCGGCGTGACAGGGGGGTCTAGCAATCAGCCCCAGCATTTT

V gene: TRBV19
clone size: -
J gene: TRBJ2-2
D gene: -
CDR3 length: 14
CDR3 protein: CASSIDAGTGELFF
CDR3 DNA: TGTGCCAGTAGTATAGATGCAGGCACCGGGGAGCTGTTTTTT

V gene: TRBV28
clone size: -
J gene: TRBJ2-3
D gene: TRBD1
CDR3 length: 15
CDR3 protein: CASSTAGQGSDTQYF
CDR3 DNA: TGTGCCAGCAGTACCGCCGGACAGGGATCAGATACGCAGTATTTT

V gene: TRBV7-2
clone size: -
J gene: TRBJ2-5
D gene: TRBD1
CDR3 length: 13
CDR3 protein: CASSDRGRETQYF
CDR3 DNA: TGTGCCAGCAGCGACAGGGGTAGGGAGACCCAGTACTTC

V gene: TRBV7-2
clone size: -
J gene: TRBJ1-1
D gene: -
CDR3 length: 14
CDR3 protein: CASSLGQGYTEAFF
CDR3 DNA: TGTGCCAGCAGCTTAGGGCAGGGCTACACTGAAGCTTTCTTT

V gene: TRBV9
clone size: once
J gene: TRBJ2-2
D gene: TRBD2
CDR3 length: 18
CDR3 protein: CASSVVGSGGPFTGELFF
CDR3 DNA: TGTGCCAGCAGCGTAGTAGGTAGCGGGGGGCCCTTCACCGGGGAGCTGTTTTTT

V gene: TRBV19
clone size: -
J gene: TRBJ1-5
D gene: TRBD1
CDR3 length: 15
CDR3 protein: CASRRQGGGNQPQHF
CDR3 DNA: TGTGCCAGTAGGAGACAGGGGGGAGGCAATCAGCCCCAGCATTTT

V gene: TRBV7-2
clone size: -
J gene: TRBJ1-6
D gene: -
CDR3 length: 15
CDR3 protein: CASSLLGGGNSPLHF
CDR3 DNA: TGTGCCAGCAGCCTCTTGGGGGGAGGGAATTCACCCCTCCACTTT

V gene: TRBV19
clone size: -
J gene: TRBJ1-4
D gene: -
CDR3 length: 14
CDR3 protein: CASSIASGREKLFF
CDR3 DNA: TGTGCCAGTAGTATAGCAAGCGGGCGAGAAAAACTGTTTTTT

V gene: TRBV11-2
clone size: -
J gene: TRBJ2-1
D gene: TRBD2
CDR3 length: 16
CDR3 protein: CASSWTSGYPYNEQFF
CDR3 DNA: TGTGCCAGCAGTTGGACTAGCGGGTACCCTTACAATGAGCAGTTCTTC

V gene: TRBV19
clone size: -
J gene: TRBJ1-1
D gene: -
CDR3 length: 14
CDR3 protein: CASSPQGRNTEAFF
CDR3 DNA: TGTGCCAGTAGTCCCCAGGGGAGGAACACTGAAGCTTTCTTT

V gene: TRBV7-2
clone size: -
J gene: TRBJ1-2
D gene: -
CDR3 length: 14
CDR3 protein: CASSFRFTGYGYTF
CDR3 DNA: TGTGCCAGCAGCTTCAGATTTACCGGGTATGGCTACACCTTC

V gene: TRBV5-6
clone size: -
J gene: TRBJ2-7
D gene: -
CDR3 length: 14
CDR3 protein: CASSLSVTTYEQYF
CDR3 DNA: TGTGCCAGCAGCTTAAGCGTTACCACCTACGAGCAGTACTTC

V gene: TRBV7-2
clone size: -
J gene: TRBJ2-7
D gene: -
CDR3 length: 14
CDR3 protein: CASSFDGGPYEQYF
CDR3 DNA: TGTGCCAGCAGCTTCGATGGGGGGCCCTACGAGCAGTACTTC

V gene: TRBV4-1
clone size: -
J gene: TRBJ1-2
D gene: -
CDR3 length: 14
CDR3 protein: CASSQGPREYGYTF
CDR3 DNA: TGCGCCAGCAGCCAAGGCCCCAGGGAATATGGCTACACCTTC

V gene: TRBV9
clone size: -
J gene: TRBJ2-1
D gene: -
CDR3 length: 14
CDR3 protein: CASSVASANNEQFF
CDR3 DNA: TGTGCCAGCAGCGTAGCTTCTGCCAACAATGAGCAGTTCTTC

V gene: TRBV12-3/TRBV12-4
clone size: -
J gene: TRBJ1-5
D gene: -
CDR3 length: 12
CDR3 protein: CASSPRQQPQHF
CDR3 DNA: TGTGCCAGCAGTCCCCGACAGCAGCCCCAGCATTTT